This entry describes one T cell receptor beta chain. The data were obtained in a study of blood T cell repertoires in COVID-19. About the research overall: Some COVID-19 samples were acute and others convalescent; all came from the United States, Italy and Spain. Sources were T cells, B-cell-depleted T cells, or PBMCs; the material itself was cDNA or gDNA.

Germline CDR1 and CDR2: MNHNY and SVGAGI (reference sequence). With 7 bases removed from V and 3 bases from J, the gap between germline ends came to 13 bases. The CDR3 is 13 amino acids. Original processing notes: Estimation of nucleated cell counts relied on the amplification of reference gene primers. Clones were read by immunoSEQ multiplex PCR, and TCRdb kept only the in-frame ones, dropping some. V and J calls and clone size are those listed in that table; D and trimming were worked out from the DNA. The table includes about 21,000 clones, about 85% detected once. This sequence originates from a human donor with active COVID-19. The donor label of this sample is uncertain. The V call is TRBV6-6, the J call TRBJ2-7; no reliable D call. What was sequenced was peripheral blood. The CDR3 region is CASTPDIFYEQYF. The CDR3 DNA follows: TGTGCCAGCACCCCCGACATTTTCTACGAGCAGTACTTC.